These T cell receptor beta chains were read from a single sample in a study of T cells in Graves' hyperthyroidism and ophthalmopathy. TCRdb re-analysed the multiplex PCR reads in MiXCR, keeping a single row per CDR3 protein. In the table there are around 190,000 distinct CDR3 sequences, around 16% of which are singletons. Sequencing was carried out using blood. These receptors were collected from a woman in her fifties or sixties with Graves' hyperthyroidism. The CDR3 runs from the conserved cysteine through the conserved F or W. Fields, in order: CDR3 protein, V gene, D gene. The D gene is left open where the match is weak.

CDR3: CATSRDRHTGSKNIQYF
V: TRBV15
D: -

CDR3: CAWSVGYTEAFF
V: TRBV30
D: -

CDR3: CASTRDRVSGETQYF
V: TRBV28
D: TRBD1

CDR3: CASSPDTFSGGGGRKEAFF
V: TRBV18
D: TRBD1

CDR3: CSARTGSNEQYF
V: TRBV20-1
D: TRBD1

CDR3: CASSLRWEGSQPQHF
V: TRBV6-1
D: -

CDR3: CATTGGTGELFF
V: TRBV6-1
D: -

CDR3: CASSFPSGSFYEQYF
V: TRBV6-1
D: TRBD2

CDR3: CAGRGRREGYNEQFF
V: TRBV5-5
D: -

CDR3: CATSDFLTLTGLNTEAFF
V: TRBV24-1
D: -

CDR3: CASRLIGGGGVTDTQYF
V: TRBV12-3/TRBV12-4
D: -

CDR3: CATSDPLGAQYF
V: TRBV24-1
D: -

CDR3: CASSQAASGKTDTQYF
V: TRBV3-1
D: TRBD2

CDR3: CATRTSGGSYNEQFF
V: TRBV24-1
D: TRBD2

CDR3: CSVDNLGSHQETQYF
V: TRBV29-1
D: -

CDR3: CASRMTGNYGYTF
V: TRBV6-1
D: TRBD1

CDR3: CASRIDRLTGELFF
V: TRBV19
D: -

CDR3: CASSGRGRAPGQYF
V: TRBV11-3
D: TRBD2

CDR3: CASRVTSGYEQYF
V: TRBV27
D: TRBD2

CDR3: CASSLPRTAPRSYEQYF
V: TRBV12-3/TRBV12-4
D: -

CDR3: CAWSKVRNTGNQPQHF
V: TRBV30
D: -

CDR3: CASRTGVSHEQYF
V: TRBV7-9
D: -

CDR3: CASSYSGGRGQETQYF
V: TRBV6-5
D: TRBD2

CDR3: CASSYSQGFYNEQFF
V: TRBV27
D: -

CDR3: CASSPQIYNEQFF
V: TRBV19
D: -

CDR3: CASSEVELETQYF
V: TRBV2
D: -

CDR3: CASSPRITDTQYF
V: TRBV4-1
D: -

CDR3: CAWKPGRGKNYGYTF
V: TRBV30
D: -

CDR3: CASIPGQHYGYTF
V: TRBV28
D: TRBD1

CDR3: CASSYGLDPSTDTQYF
V: TRBV5-1
D: TRBD2

CDR3: CASSVRDRGVNEQYF
V: TRBV2
D: TRBD1

CDR3: CASSLGTTNEQYF
V: TRBV12-3/TRBV12-4
D: -

CDR3: CSAGDRGPGGYTF
V: TRBV20-1
D: TRBD1

CDR3: CASSQLAGVMYNEQFF
V: TRBV14
D: TRBD2

CDR3: CASRRQGHQPQHF
V: TRBV2
D: -

CDR3: CASSLIAGSGELFF
V: TRBV7-3
D: -

CDR3: CASSPGALIYEQYF
V: TRBV7-2
D: -

CDR3: CSAKLLGDYGYTF
V: TRBV20-1
D: -

CDR3: CASRPGASGETQYF
V: TRBV27
D: -

CDR3: CASSLRQGQETQYF
V: TRBV5-4
D: -

CDR3: CASSIAGELADTQYF
V: TRBV3-1
D: TRBD2

CDR3: CASSVAPPSGRYGDNEQFF
V: TRBV9
D: TRBD2

CDR3: CASSLDRDIAYEQYF
V: TRBV7-6
D: -

CDR3: CASSLEGGNKKAFF
V: TRBV11-3
D: -

CDR3: CASSPVTLGETQYF
V: TRBV12-3/TRBV12-4
D: -

CDR3: CASSVGVRGPGELFF
V: TRBV9
D: -

CDR3: CASSQPGSYEQYF
V: TRBV28
D: -

CDR3: CASSTQRSSGELFF
V: TRBV7-2
D: -

CDR3: CATSREDRGAEIEAFF
V: TRBV15
D: TRBD1

CDR3: CASSDYENTEAFF
V: TRBV2
D: -

CDR3: CAISAHNRGIEQYF
V: TRBV10-3
D: -

CDR3: CASSAREWETQYF
V: TRBV7-3
D: -

CDR3: CASSFITAEYNEQFF
V: TRBV11-2
D: -

CDR3: CASSMGGTEAFF
V: TRBV27
D: -

CDR3: CASSPRDARGGEKLFF
V: TRBV19
D: -